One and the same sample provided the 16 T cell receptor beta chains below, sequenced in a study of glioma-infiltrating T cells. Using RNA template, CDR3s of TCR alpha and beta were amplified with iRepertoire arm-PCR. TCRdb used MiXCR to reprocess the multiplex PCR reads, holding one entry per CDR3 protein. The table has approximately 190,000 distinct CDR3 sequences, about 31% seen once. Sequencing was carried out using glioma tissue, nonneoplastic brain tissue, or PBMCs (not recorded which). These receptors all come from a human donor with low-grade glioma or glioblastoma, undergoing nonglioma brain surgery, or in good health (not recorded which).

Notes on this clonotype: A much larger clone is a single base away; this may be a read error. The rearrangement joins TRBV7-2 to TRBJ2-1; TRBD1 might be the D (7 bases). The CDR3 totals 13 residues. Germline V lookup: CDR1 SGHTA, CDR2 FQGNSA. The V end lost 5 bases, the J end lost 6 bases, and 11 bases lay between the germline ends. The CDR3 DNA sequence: TGTGCCAGCAGCCAGGGGGGCCTCAATGAGCAGTTCTTC. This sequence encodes CASSQGGLNEQFF.

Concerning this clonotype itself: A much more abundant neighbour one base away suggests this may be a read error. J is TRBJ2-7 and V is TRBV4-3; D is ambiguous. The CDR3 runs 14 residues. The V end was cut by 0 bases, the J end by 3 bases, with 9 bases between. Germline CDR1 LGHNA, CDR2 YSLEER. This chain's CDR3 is CASSQDAVNYEQYF. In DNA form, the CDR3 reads TGCGCCAGCAGCCAAGATGCGGTCAACTACGAGCAGTACTTC.

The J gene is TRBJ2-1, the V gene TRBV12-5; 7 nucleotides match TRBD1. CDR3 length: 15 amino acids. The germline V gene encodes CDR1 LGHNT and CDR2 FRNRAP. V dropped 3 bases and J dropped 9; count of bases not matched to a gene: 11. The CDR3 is CASGFWGTDLFEQFF. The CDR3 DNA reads TGTGCTAGTGGTTTTTGGGGGACAGACTTGTTTGAGCAGTTCTTC.

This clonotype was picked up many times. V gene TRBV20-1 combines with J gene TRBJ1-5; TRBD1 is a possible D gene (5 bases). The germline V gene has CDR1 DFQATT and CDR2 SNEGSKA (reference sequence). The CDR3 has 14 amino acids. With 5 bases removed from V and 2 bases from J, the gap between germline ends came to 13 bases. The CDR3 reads CSAPAGSGNQPQHF. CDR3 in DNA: TGCAGTGCTCCGGCAGGGTCGGGCAATCAGCCCCAGCATTTT.

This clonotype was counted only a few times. DNA of the CDR3: TGTGCCAGCAGCCGTCCAACGGGAGGGGCCGAGACCCAGTACTTC. It is translated as CASSRPTGGAETQYF. The chain links TRBV16 to TRBJ2-5; TRBD2 matches 8 bases. V trimming: 4 bases; J trimming: 5 bases; junction bases outside the gene matches: 9. Germline lookup yields CDR1 KGHSY and CDR2 FQNENV. The CDR3 extends over 15 amino acids.

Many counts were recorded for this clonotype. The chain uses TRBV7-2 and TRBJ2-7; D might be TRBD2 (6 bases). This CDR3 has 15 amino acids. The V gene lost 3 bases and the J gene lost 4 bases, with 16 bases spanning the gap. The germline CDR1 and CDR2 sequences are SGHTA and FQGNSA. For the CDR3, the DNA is TGTGCCAGCAGCTTCGGTAGCGGACTGATATACGAGCAGTACTTC. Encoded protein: CASSFGSGLIYEQYF.

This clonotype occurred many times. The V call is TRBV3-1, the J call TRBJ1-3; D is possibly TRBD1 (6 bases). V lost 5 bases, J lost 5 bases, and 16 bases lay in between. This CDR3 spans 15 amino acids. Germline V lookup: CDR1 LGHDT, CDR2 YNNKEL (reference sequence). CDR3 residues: CASSFIQGQRNTIYF. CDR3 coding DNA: TGTGCCAGCAGCTTCATACAGGGCCAGAGAAACACCATATATTTT.

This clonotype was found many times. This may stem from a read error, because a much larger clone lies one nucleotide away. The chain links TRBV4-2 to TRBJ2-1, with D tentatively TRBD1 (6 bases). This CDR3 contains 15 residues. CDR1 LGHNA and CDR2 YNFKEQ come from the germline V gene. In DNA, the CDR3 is TGTGCCAGCAGCCAAGACGGACAGTCCTGCAATGAGCAGTTCTTC. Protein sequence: CASSQDGQSCNEQFF.

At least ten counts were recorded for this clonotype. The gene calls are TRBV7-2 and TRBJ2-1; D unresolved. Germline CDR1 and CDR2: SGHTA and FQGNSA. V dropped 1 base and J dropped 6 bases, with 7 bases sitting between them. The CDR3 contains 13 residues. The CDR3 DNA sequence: TGTGCCAGCAGCTTAGTGCCCCTCAATGAGCAGTTCTTC. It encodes CASSLVPLNEQFF.

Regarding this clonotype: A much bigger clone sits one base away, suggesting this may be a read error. The CDR3 nucleotides read TGTGCCAGGAGCCCCGGGGCAGGGGGTTGGTACGAGCAGTACTTC. Its translation: CARSPGAGGWYEQYF. The V call is TRBV6-1, the J call TRBJ2-7, with 7 positions matching TRBD1. Germline V gene data show CDR1 as MNHNS and CDR2 as SASEGT. The CDR3 runs 15 residues. Trimming removed 9 bases from V and 4 bases from J; junction bases left unmatched: 15.

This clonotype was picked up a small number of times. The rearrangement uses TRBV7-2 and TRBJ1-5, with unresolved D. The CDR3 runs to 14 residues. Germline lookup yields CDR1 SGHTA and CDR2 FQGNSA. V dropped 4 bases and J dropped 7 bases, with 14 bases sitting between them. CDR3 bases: TGTGCCAGCAGCTCCCTCGGATCGTTCCAGCCCCAGCATTTT. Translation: CASSSLGSFQPQHF.

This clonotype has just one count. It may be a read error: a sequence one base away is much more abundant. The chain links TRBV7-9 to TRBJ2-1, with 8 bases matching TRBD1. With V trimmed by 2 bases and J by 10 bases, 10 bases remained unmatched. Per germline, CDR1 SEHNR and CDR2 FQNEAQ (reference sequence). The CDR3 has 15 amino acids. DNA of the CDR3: TGTGCCAGCAGCTTACCCCAGGGGGCGAATTACGAGCAGTTCTTC. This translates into CASSLPQGANYEQFF.

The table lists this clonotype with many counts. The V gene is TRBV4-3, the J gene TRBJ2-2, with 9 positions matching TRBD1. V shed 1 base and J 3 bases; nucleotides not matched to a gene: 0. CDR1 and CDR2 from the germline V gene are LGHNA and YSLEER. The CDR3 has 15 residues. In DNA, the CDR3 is TGCGCCAGCAGCCAAGGACAGGGGGACACCGGGGAGCTGTTTTTT. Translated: CASSQGQGDTGELFF.

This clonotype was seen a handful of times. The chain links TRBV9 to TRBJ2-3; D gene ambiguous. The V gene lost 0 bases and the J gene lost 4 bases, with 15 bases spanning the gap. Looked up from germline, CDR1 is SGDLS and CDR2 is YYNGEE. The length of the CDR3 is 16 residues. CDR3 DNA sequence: TGTGCCAGCAGCGTAGATGAGAGCATCCGCTCAGATACGCAGTATTTT. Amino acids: CASSVDESIRSDTQYF. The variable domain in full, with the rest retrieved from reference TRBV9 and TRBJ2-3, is DSGVTQTPKHLITATGQRVTLRCSPRSGDLSVYWYQQSLDQGLQFLIQYYNGEERAKGNILERFSAQQFPDLHSELNLSSLELGDSALYFCASSVDESIRSDTQYFGPGTRLTVL.

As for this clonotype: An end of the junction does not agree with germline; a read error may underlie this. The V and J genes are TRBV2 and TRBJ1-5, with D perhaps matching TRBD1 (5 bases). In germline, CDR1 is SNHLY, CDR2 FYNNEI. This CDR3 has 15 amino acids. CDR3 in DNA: TGTGCCAGCCGAGACAGTGAGAGAAGCAATCAGCCGCAGCATTTT. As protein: CASRDSERSNQPQHF.

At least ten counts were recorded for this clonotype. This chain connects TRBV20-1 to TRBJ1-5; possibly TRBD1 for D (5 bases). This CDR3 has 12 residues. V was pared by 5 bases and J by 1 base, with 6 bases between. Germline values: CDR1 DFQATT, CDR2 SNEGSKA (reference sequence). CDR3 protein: CSAWDSNQPQHF. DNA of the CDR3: TGCAGTGCTTGGGACAGCAATCAGCCCCAGCATTTT.